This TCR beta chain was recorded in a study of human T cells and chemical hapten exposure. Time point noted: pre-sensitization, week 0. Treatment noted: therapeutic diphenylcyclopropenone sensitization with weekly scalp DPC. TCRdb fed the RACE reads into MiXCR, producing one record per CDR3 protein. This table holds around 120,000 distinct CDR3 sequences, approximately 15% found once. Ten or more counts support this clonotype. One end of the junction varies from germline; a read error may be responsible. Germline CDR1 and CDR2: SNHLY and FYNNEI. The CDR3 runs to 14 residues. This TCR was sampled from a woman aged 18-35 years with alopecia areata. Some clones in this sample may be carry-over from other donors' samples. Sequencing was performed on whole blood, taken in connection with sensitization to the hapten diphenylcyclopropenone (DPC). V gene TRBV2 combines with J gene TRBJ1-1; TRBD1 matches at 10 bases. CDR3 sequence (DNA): TGTGCCAGCAGGGGGGGACAGGGGAACGCTGAAGCTTTCTTT. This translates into CASRGGQGNAEAFF.